These T cell receptor beta chains were read from a single sample in a study of T cell repertoires in cytomegalovirus infection. TCRdb ran MiXCR on the reads and lists one entry per CDR3 protein. Among under 250,000 distinct CDR3 sequences listed, 6.5% were seen once. The sequencing sample was made of PBMCs. The receptors here all came from a human donor in good health (CMV status not recorded). Some clones in this sample may be carry-over from other donors' samples. The CDR3 runs from the conserved cysteine through the conserved F or W. The D gene is left open where the match is weak. Some rows mark clone size as missing; the rest say once, few, many or name a class of expanded clone.

many	.	TRBV6-5	TRBJ2-3	CASSYSTLSRTDTQYF	TGTGCCAGCAGTTACTCGACCCTAAGCCGCACAGATACGCAGTATTTT
.	TRBD1	TRBV20-1	TRBJ2-1	CSAAGGPSYNEQFF	TGCAGTGCTGCAGGGGGCCCGTCCTACAATGAGCAGTTCTTC
.	.	TRBV29-1	TRBJ2-7	CSVGIYEQYF	TGCAGCGTTGGGATCTACGAGCAGTACTTC
many	.	TRBV29-1	TRBJ1-2	CSVAPWGGGYTF	TGCAGCGTGGCCCCGTGGGGGGGGGGCTACACCTTC
many	TRBD2	TRBV6-5	TRBJ2-3	CASSYDGGSGDTQYF	TGTGCCAGCAGTTATGACGGGGGGAGTGGAGATACGCAGTATTTT
.	.	TRBV5-1	TRBJ2-3	CASSLEETADTQYF	TGCGCCAGCAGCTTGGAGGAGACTGCAGATACGCAGTATTTT
many	.	TRBV23-1	TRBJ1-5	CASSPDNSGNNQPQHF	TGCGCCAGCAGTCCCGATAACAGCGGGAATAATCAGCCCCAGCATTTT
.	.	TRBV4-1	TRBJ2-2	CASSHRGGYTGELFF	TGCGCCAGCAGCCACAGGGGAGGGTACACCGGGGAGCTGTTTTTT
many	.	TRBV14	TRBJ1-4	CASSQDAGWFGNEKLFF	TGTGCCAGCAGCCAAGATGCCGGGTGGTTCGGTAATGAAAAACTGTTTTTT
many	.	TRBV7-2	TRBJ1-5	CASSLDLTGTSPQHF	TGTGCCAGCAGCTTAGATCTAACCGGGACTTCGCCCCAGCATTTT
few	.	TRBV19	TRBJ1-1	CASSIKKNTEAFF	TGTGCCAGTAGTATTAAGAAGAACACTGAAGCTTTCTTT
many	.	TRBV7-2	TRBJ2-7	CASSLALAAGDEQYF	TGTGCCAGCAGCTTAGCGTTAGCGGCCGGGGACGAGCAGTACTTC
many	.	TRBV2	TRBJ2-5	CASSVRALGGDQYF	TGTGCCAGCAGTGTCCGCGCCCTAGGGGGGGACCAGTACTTC
many	TRBD1	TRBV7-2	TRBJ1-1	CASTPKGTGNTEAFF	TGTGCCAGCACCCCCAAGGGGACAGGGAACACTGAAGCTTTCTTT
.	.	TRBV20-1	TRBJ2-6	CSATRTVWGSGANVLTF	TGCAGTGCTACCCGGACAGTTTGGGGCTCTGGGGCCAACGTCCTGACTTTC
many	TRBD2	TRBV11-2	TRBJ2-3	CASSFGTTLGDTQYF	TGTGCCAGCAGCTTCGGGACTACCCTTGGGGATACGCAGTATTTT
many	.	TRBV6-5	TRBJ1-2	CASRRVNGGYTF	TGTGCCAGCAGGCGAGTGAATGGGGGCTACACCTTC
many	.	TRBV7-2	TRBJ1-3	CASSLRRELGGNTIYF	TGTGCCAGCAGCTTACGTCGGGAACTCGGAGGAAACACCATATATTTT
many	TRBD1	TRBV5-1	TRBJ1-2	CASSSGTVYGYTF	TGCGCCAGCAGCTCCGGGACAGTCTATGGCTACACCTTC
few	.	TRBV28	TRBJ2-1	CASSSHPGVYNEQFF	TGTGCCAGCAGTTCGCACCCCGGGGTCTACAATGAGCAGTTCTTC
many	.	TRBV6-2/TRBV6-3	TRBJ1-2	CASSYSRDGRGGYTF	TGTGCCAGCAGTTACTCGAGGGACGGACGGGGTGGCTACACCTTC
many	TRBD1	TRBV5-1	TRBJ1-1	CASSFGTGGLNTEAFF	TGCGCCAGCAGCTTCGGGACAGGGGGCCTGAACACTGAAGCTTTCTTT
.	.	TRBV2	TRBJ1-5	CASLASSNQPQHF	TGTGCCAGCCTGGCCAGTAGCAATCAGCCCCAGCATTTT
many	.	TRBV7-2	TRBJ1-5	CASSYLIDQPQHF	TGTGCCAGCAGCTACCTAATTGACCAGCCCCAGCATTTT
few	TRBD1	TRBV20-1	TRBJ1-2	CSAALRDRGNYGYTF	TGCAGTGCCGCTCTCCGGGACAGGGGAAACTATGGCTACACCTTC
many	.	TRBV6-5	TRBJ1-1	CASRVQSGTEAFF	TGTGCCAGCAGGGTCCAATCGGGCACTGAAGCTTTCTTT
many	.	TRBV6-4	TRBJ1-1	CASRLDMNTEAFF	TGTGCCAGCAGGCTAGACATGAACACTGAAGCTTTCTTT
many	.	TRBV3-1	TRBJ2-5	CASSHSRGETQYF	TGTGCCAGCAGCCACTCCAGGGGAGAGACCCAGTACTTC
many	TRBD1	TRBV10-3	TRBJ2-7	CAIGGQGPLDEQYF	TGTGCCATCGGGGGACAGGGCCCTCTAGACGAGCAGTACTTC
many	.	TRBV10-3	TRBJ1-3	CAISEPTTNTIYF	TGTGCCATCAGTGAGCCCACCACAAACACCATATATTTT
many	TRBD1	TRBV6-5	TRBJ2-7	CASMARGRGEQYF	TGTGCCAGCATGGCCAGGGGGCGAGGCGAGCAGTACTTC
many	.	TRBV28	TRBJ1-5	CASIRSGNQPQHF	TGTGCCAGCATCCGGAGTGGCAATCAGCCCCAGCATTTT
many	.	TRBV6-5	TRBJ1-1	CASITGFEAFF	TGTGCCAGCATTACGGGCTTTGAAGCTTTCTTT
many	.	TRBV7-2	TRBJ2-7	CASSPPIQGTYEQYF	TGTGCCAGCAGCCCCCCGATTCAGGGAACCTACGAGCAGTACTTC
many	.	TRBV2	TRBJ2-1	CASTGRTYYNEQFF	TGTGCCAGCACCGGGAGAACCTATTACAATGAGCAGTTCTTC